This TCR beta chain was captured in a study of T cell repertoires in cytomegalovirus infection. In the study overall: As its CMV epitopes, the study selected recently identified HLA-C-restricted and well-studied HLA-B-restricted targets. CMV infection and matching HLA type were both indicated by public TCR beta signatures. Whole-study results and caveats: The ex vivo response was dominated by HLA-C-restricted CMV-specific TCR beta clonotypes. The study identified carriers of CMV plus the relevant HLA from cumulative public TCR beta family frequency.

Trimming took off 0 bases at V and 1 base at J, with 9 bases between the two ends. This CDR3 comprises 15 residues. Germline CDR1 reads SGHDT; CDR2 reads YYEEEE. TCRdb ran MiXCR on the reads and lists one entry per CDR3 protein. The data hold hundreds of thousands of distinct CDR3 sequences, with less than 40% observed a single time. This clonotype showed up many times. As yet, its antigen is unknown. The chain couples TRBV5-6 to TRBJ2-3; no firm D call. Sequenced material: cultured CD8+ T cells from PBMCs, taken from culture after CMV antigen stimulation. The sequence was collected from a human donor in good health (CMV status not recorded). Some clones in this sample may be carry-over from other donors' samples. This CDR3 is CASSLGRGGTDTQYF. The CDR3 DNA sequence: TGTGCCAGCAGCTTGGGCCGAGGAGGCACAGATACGCAGTATTTT.